These 24 T cell receptor beta chains originate from one sample sequenced in a study of OX40 agonist ivuxolimab in advanced cancers. The method was immunoSEQ multiplex PCR; TCRdb's version includes in-frame clones alone and lacks a portion of them. This sample yields roughly 50,000 clones, of which around 84% are seen a single time; around 0.91% belongs to the top ten. Material: CD4+ or CD8+ T cells sorted from blood, obtained in a trial of the OX40 agonist ivuxolimab. All receptors come from an adult with an advanced solid tumor such as melanoma, head and neck, liver or kidney cancer.

The chain is built from TRBV2 and TRBJ2-7, with 14 bases that match TRBD2. V dropped 8 bases and J dropped 7; count of bases not matched to a gene: 10. Per the germline V gene, CDR1 is SNHLY and CDR2 is FYNNEI. The CDR3 covers 15 residues. CDR3 nucleotide sequence: TGTGCCAGCCAGCAACGGACTAGCGGGGGGAAGGAGCAGTACTTC. Its translation is CASQQRTSGGKEQYF.

The chain has TRBV19 and TRBJ1-2, with D maybe TRBD1 (6 bases). The CDR3 is 16 amino acids. Trimming stripped 7 bases from V and 2 bases from J, with 20 bases between. Germline assignment: CDR1 LNHDA and CDR2 SQIVND (reference sequence). Written as DNA, the CDR3 is TGTGCCAGTACCTCGGGATTAGGGGGGCCCAACTATGGCTACACCTTC. This encodes CASTSGLGGPNYGYTF. Complete variable domain (other parts from reference TRBV19 and TRBJ1-2): DGGITQSPKYLFRKEGQNVTLSCEQNLNHDAMYWYRQDPGQGLRLIYYSQIVNDFQKGDIAEGYSVSREKKESFPLTVTSAQKNPTAFYLCASTSGLGGPNYGYTFGSGTRLTVV.

The gene calls are TRBV5-1 and TRBJ2-2; TRBD1 aligns across 7 bases. CDR1 and CDR2 from the germline V gene are SGHRS and YFSETQ. The CDR3 length is 15 residues. V lost 4 bases and J lost 0; bases outside the gene matches: 3. CDR3 region: CASSPGGTNTGELFF. As DNA, the CDR3 is TGCGCCAGCAGCCCAGGGGGAACGAACACCGGGGAGCTGTTTTTT. The full variable domain, rest sourced from reference TRBV5-1 and TRBJ2-2, is KAGVTQTPRYLIKTRGQQVTLSCSPISGHRSVSWYQQTPGQGLQFLFEYFSETQRNKGNFPGRFSGRQFSNSRSEMNVSTLELGDSALYLCASSPGGTNTGELFFGEGSRLTVL.

V gene TRBV6-5 combines with J gene TRBJ1-5, with 8 positions matching TRBD1. CDR3 length: 13 residues. The trim removed 5 bases at V and 4 bases at J, leaving 1 base unmatched. Germline CDR1 MNHEY, CDR2 SVGAGI. CDR3 region: CASSRTGNQPQHF. The CDR3 DNA follows: TGTGCCAGCAGTAGGACAGGGAATCAGCCCCAGCATTTT.

CDR3 loop: CASGLHSRDRGWFPEPQHF. As DNA, the CDR3 is TGTGCTAGTGGTTTGCACTCCCGGGACAGGGGATGGTTTCCGGAGCCCCAGCATTTT. The chain joins TRBV12-5 to TRBJ1-5; 10 bases are shared with TRBD1. Trimming removed 2 bases from V and 8 bases from J; junction bases left unmatched: 18. The CDR3 runs 19 residues. Germline CDR1 reads LGHNT; CDR2 reads FRNRAP.

This chain uses TRBV19 with TRBJ1-3, with D uncertain. The germline V gene has CDR1 LNHDA and CDR2 SQIVND (reference sequence). The CDR3 totals 16 residues. V was cut by 1 base and J by 2 bases, with 12 bases left in between. The CDR3 DNA is TGTGCCAGTAGTATAGGTCCGGGGAGCCCTGGAAACACCATATATTTT. Translated: CASSIGPGSPGNTIYF.

The chain has TRBV2 and TRBJ1-4; TRBD1 matches at 8 bases. There are 17 residues in the CDR3. V lost 1 base, J lost 2 bases, and 6 bases stayed unmatched. The germline gives CDR1 SNHLY, CDR2 FYNNEI. CDR3: CASSEGTGFGTNEKLFF. DNA for the CDR3: TGTGCCAGCAGTGAAGGGACAGGGTTTGGGACTAATGAAAAACTGTTTTTT.

Regarding this clone: Other DNA sequences within the sample encode an identical CDR3. V gene TRBV19 combines with J gene TRBJ2-7; 8 nucleotides line up with TRBD1. Per the germline V gene, CDR1 is LNHDA and CDR2 is SQIVND (reference sequence). The V segment lost 9 bases and the J segment 3 bases; nucleotides outside the gene matches: 4. CDR3 length: 12 amino acids. This chain's CDR3 is CASSDRGYEQYF. CDR3 bases: TGTGCCAGCAGCGACAGGGGCTACGAGCAGTACTTC.

As DNA, the CDR3 is TGTGCCAGCAGCTTCCAGGTGGTCGTCAACTATGGCTACACCTTC. This translates into CASSFQVVVNYGYTF. The rearrangement joins TRBV5-8 to TRBJ1-2; D unresolved. Germline V CDR1 and CDR2: SGHTS, YDEGEE. The CDR3 extends over 15 amino acids. V dropped 2 bases and J dropped 2 bases, with 13 bases sitting between them.

This clone occurred a few times. The chain recombines TRBV11-3 with TRBJ2-3; D is perhaps TRBD1 (6 bases). Germline CDR1 reads SGHNT; CDR2 reads YENEEA. The V end lost 5 bases, the J end lost 1 base, and 16 bases lay between the germline ends. The CDR3 is 16 amino acids. The CDR3 DNA is TGTGCCAGCAGCCCTGGCCCCAGGGGCCGCACAGATACGCAGTATTTT. Its translation: CASSPGPRGRTDTQYF.

The gene calls are TRBV18 and TRBJ1-2; possibly TRBD1 for D (5 bases). From germline, CDR1 is KGHSH and CDR2 LQKENI. Trimming shortened V by 2 bases and J by 4 bases, and 14 bases separated the two germline ends. This CDR3 contains 15 residues. CDR3 residues: CASSPSFTQVYGYTF. The DNA of the CDR3 is TGTGCCAGCTCACCATCATTTACACAGGTCTATGGCTACACCTTC.

The chain combines TRBV18 with TRBJ1-2; D might be TRBD1 (5 bases). This CDR3 spans 15 amino acids. Between the trimmed V and J ends, which lost 3 bases and 0 bases, there was a span of 11 bases. In germline, CDR1 is KGHSH, CDR2 LQKENI. CDR3 region: CASSPGTATNYGYTF. CDR3 coding DNA: TGTGCCAGCTCACCCGGGACGGCGACTAACTATGGCTACACCTTC.

This chain links TRBV5-1 with TRBJ2-3; the D gene could be TRBD1 or TRBD2 (5 bases each). CDR3 length equals 17 residues. CDR1 is SGHRS, CDR2 YFSETQ, per germline. The V gene lost 4 bases and the J gene lost 2 bases, with 20 bases spanning the gap. The CDR3 reads CASSKGRGPAPTDTQYF. The CDR3 DNA is TGCGCCAGCAGCAAGGGCCGGGGACCGGCTCCCACAGATACGCAGTATTTT.

This chain uses TRBV18 with TRBJ1-1; D not resolved. The CDR3 runs 15 residues. The V end was cut by 2 bases, the J end by 0 bases, with 10 bases between. Germline-derived CDR1 and CDR2 are KGHSH and LQKENI. The CDR3 coding sequence is TGTGCCAGCTCACCATTGAGGGATCTGAACACTGAAGCTTTCTTT. Protein sequence: CASSPLRDLNTEAFF.

The chain links TRBV19 to TRBJ1-5; D perhaps matches TRBD1 (6 bases). Germline CDR1 reads LNHDA; CDR2 reads SQIVND (reference sequence). The V end lost 7 bases, the J end lost 0 bases, and 13 bases lay between the germline ends. This CDR3 contains 15 residues. The CDR3 DNA is TGTGCCAGTAATTTAGGACAGCATAGCAATCAGCCCCAGCATTTT. It translates to CASNLGQHSNQPQHF.

J is TRBJ1-5 and V is TRBV6-1; 8 bases match TRBD1. CDR1 and CDR2 from the germline V gene are MNHNS and SASEGT. V was clipped by 8 bases and J by 4 bases; unmatched bases: 10. The length of the CDR3 is 15 residues. CDR3 bases: TGTGCCAGCGTCCGGCAGGGGGCCTTTAATCAGCCCCAGCATTTT. Translation: CASVRQGAFNQPQHF.

In its sample, this clone was seen once. The J gene is TRBJ2-1, the V gene TRBV5-1; a weak D match, TRBD2 (5 bases). In germline, CDR1 is SGHRS, CDR2 YFSETQ. CDR3 size: 14 residues. The ends were cut back, 4 bases at V and 5 bases at J, with 13 bases in the middle. CDR3 region: CASSGSGPNNEQFF. CDR3 nucleotides: TGCGCCAGCAGCGGGAGCGGCCCCAACAATGAGCAGTTCTTC.

The genes are TRBV5-1 and TRBJ2-7; TRBD1 matches 11 bases. The CDR3 spans 16 residues. In germline, CDR1 is SGHRS, CDR2 YFSETQ. After removal of 6 bases from V and 7 bases from J, the junction contained 15 bases not matched to a gene. CDR3 loop: CASTQGGTGGRREQYF. The CDR3 DNA is TGCGCCAGCACCCAAGGCGGGACAGGGGGAAGAAGGGAGCAGTACTTC.

This chain links TRBV5-1 with TRBJ1-2; D unresolved. Trimming stripped 0 bases from V and 2 bases from J, with 11 bases between. Germline V gene data show CDR1 as SGHRS and CDR2 as YFSETQ. The CDR3 loop spans 15 amino acids. CDR3 sequence reads: CASSLVSRPNYGYTF. Here the CDR3 DNA reads TGCGCCAGCAGCTTGGTCTCTCGACCCAACTATGGCTACACCTTC. Filled out from reference TRBV5-1 and TRBJ1-2, the complete variable domain reads KAGVTQTPRYLIKTRGQQVTLSCSPISGHRSVSWYQQTPGQGLQFLFEYFSETQRNKGNFPGRFSGRQFSNSRSEMNVSTLELGDSALYLCASSLVSRPNYGYTFGSGTRLTVV.

For this clone: Other DNA sequences from this sample encode an identical CDR3 as well. The CDR3 spells CASSPGSNQPQHF. The DNA for the CDR3 is TGTGCCAGCTCACCAGGTTCGAATCAGCCCCAGCATTTT. J is TRBJ1-5 and V is TRBV18; the D is unclear. Germline V gene data show CDR1 as KGHSH and CDR2 as LQKENI. The V end lost 2 bases, the J end lost 4 bases, and 6 bases lay between the germline ends. This CDR3 spans 13 amino acids.

This clone occurred once. The chain recombines TRBV2 with TRBJ1-2; D unresolved. The CDR3 sequence is 13 residues long. Trimming shortened V by 3 bases and J by 4 bases, and 9 bases separated the two germline ends. Germline V gene data show CDR1 as SNHLY and CDR2 as FYNNEI. The chain's CDR3 is CASSEVVFYGYTF. CDR3 DNA: TGTGCCAGCAGTGAGGTAGTCTTCTATGGCTACACCTTC.

This clone was picked up one time. The chain uses TRBV27 and TRBJ1-1, with D possibly TRBD1 on 6 matching bases. The length of the CDR3 is 14 residues. Germline V CDR1 and CDR2: MNHEY, SMNVEV (reference sequence). The V gene lost 9 bases and the J gene lost 5 bases, with 19 bases spanning the gap. DNA of the CDR3: TGTGCCAGTCGACGGGGGGGGCACGGGACTGAAGCTTTCTTT. Residues: CASRRGGHGTEAFF.

This chain connects TRBV5-1 to TRBJ1-1; D is unclear. The germline gives CDR1 SGHRS, CDR2 YFSETQ. The CDR3 length is 16 residues. Trimming stripped 0 bases from V and 1 base from J, with 13 bases between. This chain's CDR3 is CASSLAAASPNTEAFF. In DNA, the CDR3 is TGCGCCAGCAGCTTGGCGGCAGCATCCCCGAACACTGAAGCTTTCTTT.

The chain carries TRBV6-1 and TRBJ1-2, with no clear D. The CDR3 length is 13 residues. Germline V gives CDR1 MNHNS, CDR2 SASEGT. With 0 bases removed from V and 1 base from J, the gap between germline ends came to 3 bases. CDR3 DNA sequence: TGTGCCAGCAGTGAAGCCGGTAACTATGGCTACACCTTC. Translated, it gives CASSEAGNYGYTF.